The clone carrying this T cell receptor beta chain came up a few times. Its antigen is not known. TCRdb reanalysed the 5' RACE reads using MiXCR and keeps one entry per CDR3 protein. There are roughly 610,000 distinct CDR3 sequences in the sample; roughly a sixth occur only once, and around 7.8% lies in the top ten. This entry is derived from a study of T-cell memory formation after mild COVID-19. Study-wide results and limits: CD4+ contracting clones were mainly CM and EM; CD8+ ones, EMRA.

From germline, CDR1 is LGHNA and CDR2 YNFKEQ. V lost 0 bases, J lost 3 bases, and 12 bases lay in between. The CDR3 contains 15 residues. V usage is TRBV4-2 and J usage is TRBJ2-7; a weak D match, TRBD2 (6 bases). This TCR derives from an adult woman who had mild COVID-19 (a few samples of this study predate the infection). Cell type and time point are not known. Sequencing used PBMCs or a T cell subset sorted from them (not recorded which). CDR3 residues: CASSQDPSASYEQYF. CDR3 coding DNA: TGTGCCAGCAGCCAAGATCCTAGCGCTAGCTACGAGCAGTACTTC.